A single sample is the source of the 20 T cell receptor beta chains below, sequenced in a study of regulatory T cells in long-lasting Graves disease (dated by TCRdb to the early 2020s). Taken with the paper, the label for time point translates to: newly diagnosed GD, antithyroid drugs for less than 3 months. For both TCR sequencing and RNA sequencing, RNA was extracted from PBMCs using TRIzol. Library method: multiplex PCR. For sequencing, an Illumina HiSeq 4000 was employed. To build TCR beta libraries, CDR3 regions were amplified by Arm-PCR using iRepertoire HTBI primers. The raw public reads went through TCRdb reprocessing: fastp at Q25, MiXCR clone calling, in-frame beta chains kept. For every CDR3 protein sequence, its rows merge into one entry that carries the most common genes and DNA. Counted in this sample were around 470,000 distinct CDR3 sequences; roughly 15% of them appeared once. Around a sixth of the sample lies in the top ten.

The same specimen was also included in a second study, on T cells in Graves' hyperthyroidism and ophthalmopathy.

The source was peripheral blood mononuclear cells (PBMCs), collected at new diagnosis, from a patient treated with antithyroid drugs. These receptors all stem from a woman aged 45 to 65 with Graves disease. Donor details come from another sample of the same person, matched by shared clones.

This clonotype was seen at least ten times. The V call is TRBV6-2 or TRBV6-3, the J call TRBJ2-7; D may be TRBD2 (5 bases). Germline V lookup: CDR1 MNHEY, CDR2 SVGEGT. V lost 8 bases and J 4 bases, leaving 18 bases between the germline ends. The CDR3 contains 14 residues. In DNA, the CDR3 is TGTGCCAGCTCTACCGGTGGGCTAGCTTACGAGCAGTACTTC. Protein sequence: CASSTGGLAYEQYF.

This clonotype was observed at least ten times. This CDR3 is CAWTLGGLVDEQYF. The DNA for the CDR3 is TGTGCCTGGACACTAGGGGGCCTCGTGGACGAGCAGTACTTC. The J gene is TRBJ2-7, the V gene TRBV30, with 7 bases that match TRBD1. This CDR3 contains 14 residues. Germline loops: CDR1 GTSNPN, CDR2 SVGIG (reference sequence). The junction had 11 bases not matched to a gene; V was cut back by 4 bases and J by 5 bases.

The V and J genes are TRBV28 and TRBJ1-2, with TRBD1 matching 7 bases. This CDR3 spans 16 amino acids. J was trimmed by 0 bases and V by 5 bases; bases with no gene match: 9. Germline CDR1 MDHEN, CDR2 SYDVKM. For the CDR3, the DNA is TGTGCCAGCAGTGTTGGGGACAGCCGTTCTAACTATGGCTACACCTTC. It translates to CASSVGDSRSNYGYTF.

In its sample, this clonotype was seen many times. The chain combines TRBV29-1 with TRBJ2-5; D tentatively fits TRBD1 or TRBD2 (5 bases each). The CDR3 contains 15 residues. The V end lost 0 bases, the J end lost 11 bases, and 22 bases lay between the germline ends. CDR1 is SQVTM, CDR2 ANQGSEA, per germline. The CDR3 reads CSVEDKGTLLRGQYF. CDR3 nucleotide sequence: TGCAGCGTTGAAGATAAGGGCACACTTCTGAGGGGTCAGTACTTC.

There are many counts of this clonotype. The V and J genes are TRBV12-3 or TRBV12-4 and TRBJ1-6; 8 nucleotides agree with TRBD1. J was trimmed by 5 bases and V by 8 bases; bases with no gene match: 5. The CDR3 extends over 14 amino acids. The CDR3 bases are TGTGCCAGCTCCGCGGGACAGGATAATTCACCCCTCCACTTT. This codes for CASSAGQDNSPLHF.

This clonotype was detected ten times or more. The DNA for the CDR3 is TGTGCCAGCAGCTTAAGGCCCTACGAGCAGTACTTC. It is translated as CASSLRPYEQYF. V gene TRBV13 combines with J gene TRBJ2-7; D is unresolved. Germline values: CDR1 PRHDT, CDR2 FYEKMQ (reference sequence). CDR3 length: 12 amino acids. V lost 2 bases to trimming and J lost 2 bases, with 4 bases between them.

This clonotype has at least ten counts. This chain connects TRBV11-2 to TRBJ1-2; TRBD1 is a possible D gene (6 bases). This CDR3 is 13 amino acids long. Germline V gene sequence: CDR1 SGHAT, CDR2 FQNNGV. Trimming shortened V by 2 bases and J by 8 bases, and 12 bases separated the two germline ends. Here the CDR3 DNA reads TGTGCCAGCAGCTTACGGCCAGGGGAAGGCTACACCTTC. As protein: CASSLRPGEGYTF.

This clonotype was counted at least ten times. The chain employs TRBV28 and TRBJ2-3; no definite D call. This CDR3 region has 12 residues. Germline V CDR1 and CDR2: MDHEN, SYDVKM. Trimming removed 8 bases from V and 0 bases from J, with 6 bases in between. CDR3 sequence reads: CASRRSTDTQYF. CDR3 nucleotides: TGTGCCAGCCGCAGGAGCACAGATACGCAGTATTTT.

This clonotype has at least ten counts. This CDR3 reads CASNVGQERNTIYF. DNA for the CDR3: TGTGCCAGCAACGTCGGACAGGAAAGGAACACCATATATTTT. V is TRBV28 and J is TRBJ1-3; TRBD1 aligns across 7 bases. The germline V gene has CDR1 MDHEN and CDR2 SYDVKM. The CDR3 length is 14 residues. V trimming: 7 bases; J trimming: 7 bases; junction bases outside the gene matches: 10.

This chain uses TRBV5-1 with TRBJ1-3; a possible D gene is TRBD1 (6 bases). V was pared by 1 base and J by 1 base, with 15 bases between. CDR1 is SGHRS and CDR2 is YFSETQ in the germline V gene. CDR3 length: 17 residues. The CDR3 DNA follows: TGCGCCAGCAGCTTGTATCCAGGGGTAGGGTCTGGAAACACCATATATTTT. Translation: CASSLYPGVGSGNTIYF.

There are a few counts of this clonotype. Possible read error: a much larger clone is one base away. This chain uses TRBV29-1 with TRBJ2-5; D unclear. Germline assignment: CDR1 SQVTM and CDR2 ANQGSEA. The CDR3 runs to 12 residues. The CDR3 DNA reads as TGCGGCGTTAGTCAAAGTCAAGAGACCCAGTACTTC. This encodes CGVSQSQETQYF.

The J gene is TRBJ1-5, the V gene TRBV7-8; 7 positions agree with TRBD1. The junction had 5 bases not matched to a gene; V was cut back by 4 bases and J by 2 bases. This CDR3 has 15 residues. CDR1 is SGHVS and CDR2 is FQNEAQ in the germline V gene. This CDR3 reads CASSSQGYGNQPQHF. The CDR3 DNA sequence: TGTGCCAGCAGCTCACAGGGGTATGGCAATCAGCCCCAGCATTTT.

This clonotype was found a few times. The junction differs from germline at one of its ends, possibly a read error. The chain has TRBV29-1 and TRBJ2-5, with TRBD1 identical over 7 bases. Germline V lookup: CDR1 SQVTM, CDR2 ANQGSEA. This CDR3 region has 14 residues. This chain's CDR3 is CSAEAWDSQETQYF. CDR3 bases: TGCAGCGCTGAAGCTTGGGACAGCCAAGAGACCCAGTACTTC.

This clonotype has only a few counts. The V gene is TRBV19, the J gene TRBJ1-1; the match to TRBD1 covers 7 bases. Germline V gene data show CDR1 as LNHDA and CDR2 as SQIVND (reference sequence). The V and J ends lost 0 bases and 2 bases, in that order; junction bases with no gene match: 3. The CDR3 loop spans 15 amino acids. The CDR3 region has the DNA TGTGCCAGTAGTATAGAATGGACAGGAAACACTGAAGCTTTCTTT. It yields the protein CASSIEWTGNTEAFF.

This clonotype was observed many times. CDR3: CASSLWTRGETQYF. The DNA of the CDR3 is TGTGCCAGCAGTTTATGGACAAGGGGGGAGACCCAGTACTTC. V gene TRBV28 combines with J gene TRBJ2-5, with D possibly TRBD1 on 6 matching bases. This CDR3 is built from 14 residues. Germline V gene data show CDR1 as MDHEN and CDR2 as SYDVKM. V lost 0 bases, J lost 5 bases, and 10 bases lay in between.

This clonotype appeared a few times. The chain uses TRBV7-3 and TRBJ2-2; D ambiguous. Germline V CDR1 and CDR2: SGHTA, FQGTGA. Trimming cost V 0 bases and J 3 bases, with 8 bases left between them. The CDR3 has 15 residues. CDR3 nucleotide sequence: TGTGCCAGCAGCTTAACGGGCCCGTACACCGGGGAGCTGTTTTTT. It codes for CASSLTGPYTGELFF.

This clonotype was observed many times. The chain joins TRBV6-2 or TRBV6-3 to TRBJ1-6; D gene unclear. CDR3 size: 16 residues. Germline CDR1 MNHEY, CDR2 SVGEGT. Trimming took off 2 bases at V and 10 bases at J, with 18 bases between the two ends. CDR3 sequence: CASSYISVGRMSPLHF. In DNA, the CDR3 is TGTGCCAGCAGTTACATTTCTGTCGGGAGGATGTCACCCCTCCACTTT.

This clonotype was detected a few times. V and J are TRBV5-6 and TRBJ1-2; D ambiguous. Per germline, CDR1 SGHDT and CDR2 YYEEEE. This CDR3 has 15 residues. V lost 1 base to trimming and J lost 0 bases, with 10 bases between them. The CDR3 bases are TGTGCCAGCAGCTTGTATCCAGGATCTAACTATGGCTACACCTTC. This encodes CASSLYPGSNYGYTF. Combining the CDR3 with reference TRBV5-6 and TRBJ1-2 gives the whole variable domain DAGVTQSPTHLIKTRGQQVTLRCSPKSGHDTVSWYQQALGQGPQFIFQYYEEEERQRGNFPDRFSGHQFPNYSSELNVNALLLGDSALYLCASSLYPGSNYGYTFGSGTRLTVV.

This clonotype has ten or more counts. The genes are TRBV6-1 and TRBJ2-3, with 14 nucleotides matching TRBD2. V was pared by 2 bases and J by 5 bases, with 3 bases of the junction left unmatched. Looked up from germline, CDR1 is MNHNS and CDR2 is SASEGT. This CDR3 has 16 residues. CDR3 sequence reads: CASSENGLAGGDTQYF. CDR3 in DNA: TGTGCCAGCAGTGAAAACGGACTAGCGGGAGGAGATACGCAGTATTTT.

This clonotype has a count of ten or more. The chain combines TRBV10-3 with TRBJ2-3; TRBD2 is a possible D gene (5 bases). Germline CDR1 reads ENHRY; CDR2 reads SYGVKD. This CDR3 spans 14 amino acids. V was trimmed by 6 bases and J by 7 bases, leaving 17 bases between them. The CDR3 coding sequence is TGTGCCATCAGCCATGGATCCCGGAGGAATACGCAGTATTTT. Its protein product is CAISHGSRRNTQYF.